A single sample is the source of the 20 T cell receptor beta chains below, sequenced in a study of CXCR3-negative and CXCR3-positive naive CD8 T cells. Overall study findings and caveats: More hydrophobic TRB CDR3s occurred in CXCR3-positive than in CXCR3-negative naive cells.

cDNA libraries for TRB were generated by 5' RACE incorporating UMI labels. Each CDR3 protein gets one entry in TCRdb, which reprocessed the 5' RACE reads and gives no DNA. The sample has some 150,000 distinct CDR3 sequences; the top ten hold roughly 0.39%. No cognate antigen is known for these TCRs. Material: naive CXCR3+ CD8+ T cells from blood. Noted subset: CD45RO-CCR7+CD27+CD95- naive CD8+ T cells expressing CXCR3 (TNR3+). These receptors were taken from a human donor in good health. Some clones in this sample may be carry-over from other donors' samples.

V usage is TRBV15 and J usage is TRBJ2-3; TCRdb picks TRBD2, but there is no DNA to check that call. The germline CDR1 and CDR2 sequences are LNHNV and YYDKDF (reference sequence). The CDR3 loop spans 12 amino acids. The CDR3 protein is CATSRVSRAQYF.

CDR3 protein: CASSLLAVDNEQFF. The genes are TRBV5-1 and TRBJ2-1; TCRdb indicates TRBD2, and absent DNA this call remains unverified. The CDR3 is 14 residues long. Germline lookup yields CDR1 SGHRS and CDR2 YFSETQ.

This rearrangement joins TRBV6-1 to TRBJ2-1; TCRdb calls TRBD2, which cannot be checked without DNA. Germline assignment: CDR1 MNHNS and CDR2 SASEGT. The CDR3 extends over 15 amino acids. The CDR3 loop is CASRIRTSGYNEQFF.

The chain employs TRBV28 and TRBJ2-7; TCRdb's D gene call, TRBD1, goes unchecked for lack of DNA. The CDR3 has 16 residues. CDR1 MDHEN and CDR2 SYDVKM come from the germline V gene. CDR3 sequence: CASSTPWTASSYEQYF.

The V gene is TRBV29-1, the J gene TRBJ2-2; TCRdb gives TRBD1 as the D gene, but with no DNA this cannot be confirmed. The germline gives CDR1 SQVTM, CDR2 ANQGSEA. This CDR3 spans 16 amino acids. The CDR3 loop reads CSVSGGGHMNTGELFF.

The J gene is TRBJ1-4, the V gene TRBV29-1. This CDR3 comprises 13 residues. CDR1 is SQVTM and CDR2 is ANQGSEA in the germline V gene. The CDR3: CSGEEGLTGKLFF. Using reference TRBV29-1 and TRBJ1-4 for the parts outside the CDR3, the full variable domain is SAVISQKPSRDICQRGTSLTIQCQVDSQVTMMFWYRQQPGQSLTLIATANQGSEATYESGFVIDKFPISRPNLTFSTLTVSNMSPEDSSIYLCSGEEGLTGKLFFGSGTQLSVL.

V usage is TRBV6-4 and J usage is TRBJ2-7; the D call of TRBD1 rests on TCRdb alone, since no DNA is present to check it. Germline CDR1 reads MRHNA; CDR2 reads SNTAGT. The CDR3 is 15 residues long. This CDR3 is CASSELAGARYEQYF.

J is TRBJ1-1 and V is TRBV7-9. In germline, CDR1 is SEHNR, CDR2 FQNEAQ (reference sequence). The CDR3 extends over 14 amino acids. This CDR3 is CASSLRGGLREAFF.

The chain's CDR3 is CASSLGGWWGAYGANVLTF. This rearrangement joins TRBV6-5 to TRBJ2-6; TCRdb's assignment of TRBD1 cannot be checked, as there is no DNA. The CDR3 contains 19 residues. From germline, CDR1 is MNHEY and CDR2 SVGAGI.

The chain combines TRBV18 with TRBJ2-3; the TRBD2 assignment by TCRdb is unverifiable without DNA. The CDR3 is 18 residues long. Germline values: CDR1 KGHSH, CDR2 LQKENI. CDR3 region: CASSPDTTSGSKTDTQYF.

This chain joins TRBV4-1 and TRBJ1-2; TCRdb picks TRBD1, but there is no DNA to check that call. Germline V gene sequence: CDR1 MGHRA, CDR2 YSYEKL. The CDR3 length is 13 residues. The CDR3: CASSFDRNDGYTF.

The chain is built from TRBV12-3 or TRBV12-4 and TRBJ2-2. The CDR3 is 12 residues long. The CDR3 here is CASSGVTGELFF.

The chain combines TRBV12-3 or TRBV12-4 with TRBJ2-5; TCRdb picks TRBD2, but there is no DNA to check that call. The CDR3 covers 19 residues. This chain's CDR3 is CASSLVPLAGGPSRETQYF.

The rearrangement links TRBV19 to TRBJ2-7; TCRdb outputs TRBD1, but without DNA this stays unchecked. CDR3 length: 15 amino acids. Germline assignment: CDR1 LNHDA and CDR2 SQIVND (reference sequence). This CDR3 is CASTPFGGGSYEQYF.

The rearrangement uses TRBV29-1 and TRBJ2-6. In germline, CDR1 is SQVTM, CDR2 ANQGSEA. This CDR3 is built from 15 residues. The CDR3 sequence: CSVPTGISGANVLTF.

The chain combines TRBV5-1 with TRBJ2-3; TCRdb picks TRBD1, but there is no DNA to check that call. The CDR3 extends over 15 amino acids. Germline values: CDR1 SGHRS, CDR2 YFSETQ. CDR3 sequence: CASMLDRASGDTQYF.

This chain uses TRBV11-2 with TRBJ2-1. Per germline, CDR1 SGHAT and CDR2 FQNNGV. This CDR3 has 13 residues. The CDR3 reads CASSASSYNEQFF.

The V gene is TRBV19, the J gene TRBJ2-7; the D call from TCRdb, TRBD1, cannot be confirmed without DNA. This CDR3 is 14 amino acids long. Germline-derived CDR1 and CDR2 are LNHDA and SQIVND (reference sequence). The CDR3 reads CASSMKQGTYEQYF.

The chain carries TRBV9 and TRBJ2-1; without DNA, the TCRdb call of TRBD1 cannot be checked. Germline V CDR1 and CDR2: SGDLS, YYNGEE. The CDR3 consists of 16 residues. The CDR3 sequence is CASSVLDRVGDNEQFF.

This chain links TRBV6-5 with TRBJ2-7; TCRdb indicates TRBD1, and absent DNA this call remains unverified. From germline, CDR1 is MNHEY and CDR2 SVGAGI. The CDR3 runs to 12 residues. The CDR3 sequence is CASSIGQGVQYF.